This T cell receptor beta chain was sequenced for a study of stem cell transplantation in POMP-related autoinflammatory disease. The data were produced by immunoSEQ multiplex PCR, yet TCRdb's version contains in-frame clones alone and is incomplete. The sample shows over 60,000 clones, around 90% of them seen only once. The CDR3 runs to 17 residues. The germline V and J ends were trimmed by 0 bases and 1 base, with 16 bases remaining between them. Germline V gene data show CDR1 as SGHKS and CDR2 as YYEKEE (reference sequence). Material: CD4+ T cells from PBMCs, obtained after stem cell transplantation. The sequence was obtained from a human patient with POMP-related autoinflammation and immune dysregulation (PRAID). Some of the T cells may derive from the graft donor. The gene calls are TRBV5-5 and TRBJ2-5; D is unresolved. The CDR3 protein is CASSLVGSAVVQETQYF. DNA of the CDR3: TGTGCCAGCAGCTTGGTTGGTTCGGCAGTTGTCCAAGAGACCCAGTACTTC.